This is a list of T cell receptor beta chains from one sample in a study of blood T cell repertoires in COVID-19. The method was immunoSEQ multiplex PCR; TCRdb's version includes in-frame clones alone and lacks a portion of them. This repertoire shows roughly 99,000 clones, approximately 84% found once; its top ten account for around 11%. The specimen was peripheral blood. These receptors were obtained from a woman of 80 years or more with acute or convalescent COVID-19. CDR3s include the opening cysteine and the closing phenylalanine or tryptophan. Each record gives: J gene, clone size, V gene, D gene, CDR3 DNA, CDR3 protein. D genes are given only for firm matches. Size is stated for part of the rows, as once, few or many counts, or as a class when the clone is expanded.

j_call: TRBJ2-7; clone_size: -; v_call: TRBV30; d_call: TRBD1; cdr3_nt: TGTGCCTCGGGACAGGGGGCGGGCGAGCAGTACTTC; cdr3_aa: CASGQGAGEQYF
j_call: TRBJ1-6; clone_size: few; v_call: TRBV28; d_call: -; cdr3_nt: TGTGCCAGCAGTTCTTCCTCAGGGAGGACTTCACCCCTCCACTTT; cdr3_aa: CASSSSSGRTSPLHF
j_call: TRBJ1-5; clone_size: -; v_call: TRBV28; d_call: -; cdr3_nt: TGTGCCAGCCTTGGACCCGGAGGAACTAGCAATCAGCCCCAGCATTTT; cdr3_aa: CASLGPGGTSNQPQHF
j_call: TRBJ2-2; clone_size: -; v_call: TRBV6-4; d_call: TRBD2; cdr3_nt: TGTGCCAGCAGTCTGGGGGGGGCGAACACCGGGGAGCTGTTTTTT; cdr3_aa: CASSLGGANTGELFF
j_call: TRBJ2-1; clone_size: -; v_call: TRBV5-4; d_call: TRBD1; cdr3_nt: TGTGCCAGCAGCTTGGGACAGGGCGGATACAATGAGCAGTTCTTC; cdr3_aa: CASSLGQGGYNEQFF
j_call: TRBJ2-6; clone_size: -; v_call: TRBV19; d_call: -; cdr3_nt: TGTGCCAGTAGCCAGGGGTCCTTCTCTGGGGCCAACGTCCTGACTTTC; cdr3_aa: CASSQGSFSGANVLTF
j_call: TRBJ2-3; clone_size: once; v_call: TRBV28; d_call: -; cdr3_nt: TGTGCCAGCAGCTCCCCCCCCACAGATACGCAGTATTTT; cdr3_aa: CASSSPPTDTQYF
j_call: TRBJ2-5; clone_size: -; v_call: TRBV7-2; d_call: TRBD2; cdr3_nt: TGTGCCAGCAGCGCGACTAGCGGGGGGAAAGAGACCCAGTACTTC; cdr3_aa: CASSATSGGKETQYF
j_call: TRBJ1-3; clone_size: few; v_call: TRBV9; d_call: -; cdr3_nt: TGTGCCAGCAGCGCACTTGGAAACACCATATATTTT; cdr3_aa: CASSALGNTIYF
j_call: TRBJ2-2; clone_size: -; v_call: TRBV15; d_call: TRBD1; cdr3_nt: TGTGCCACCAGCAGGGTACCGGGACAGGGCAACACCGGGGAGCTGTTTTTT; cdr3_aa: CATSRVPGQGNTGELFF
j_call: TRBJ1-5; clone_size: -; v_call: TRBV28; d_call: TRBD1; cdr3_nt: TGTGCCAGCAGTTTAGGGACAGCCAATCAGCCCCAGCATTTT; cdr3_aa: CASSLGTANQPQHF
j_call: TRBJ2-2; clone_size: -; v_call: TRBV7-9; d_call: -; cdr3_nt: TGTGCCAGCAGCTTATGGGTGGGGAGCACCGGGGAGCTGTTTTTT; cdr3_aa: CASSLWVGSTGELFF
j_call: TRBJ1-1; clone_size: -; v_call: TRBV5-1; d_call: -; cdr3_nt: TGCGCCAGCAGCTTGAGCCGTCAGGGGAACACTGAAGCTTTCTTT; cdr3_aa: CASSLSRQGNTEAFF
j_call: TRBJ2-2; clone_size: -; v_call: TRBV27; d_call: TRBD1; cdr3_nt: TGTGCCAGCAGGGGGACAGGGGAGACCGGGGAGCTGTTTTTT; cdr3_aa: CASRGTGETGELFF
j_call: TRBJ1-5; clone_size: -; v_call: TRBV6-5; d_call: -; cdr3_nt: TGTGCCAGCAGTTACTCGGGCACCTTGAGCAATCAGCCCCAGCATTTT; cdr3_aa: CASSYSGTLSNQPQHF
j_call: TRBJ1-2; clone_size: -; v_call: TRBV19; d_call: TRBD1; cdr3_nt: TGTGCCAGTAGTGCCCAACTACAGGGGCGCGATGGCTACACCTTC; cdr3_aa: CASSAQLQGRDGYTF
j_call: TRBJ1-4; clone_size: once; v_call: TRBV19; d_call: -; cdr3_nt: TGTGCCAGTAGCCAGCAGGGGATACAGGAAAAACTGTTTTTT; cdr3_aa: CASSQQGIQEKLFF
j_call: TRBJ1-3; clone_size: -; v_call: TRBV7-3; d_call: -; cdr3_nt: TGTGCAACGGGGAGGGGACCTGGGAACACCATATATTTT; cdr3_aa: CATGRGPGNTIYF
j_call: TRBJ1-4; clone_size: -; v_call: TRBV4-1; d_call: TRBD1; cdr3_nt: TGCGCCAGCAGCCGACGGGACAGGCTCAATGAAAAACTGTTTTTT; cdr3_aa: CASSRRDRLNEKLFF
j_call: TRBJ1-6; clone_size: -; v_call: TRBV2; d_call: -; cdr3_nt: TGTGCCAGCACATGGACAGAGAGTAATTCACCCCTCCACTTT; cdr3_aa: CASTWTESNSPLHF
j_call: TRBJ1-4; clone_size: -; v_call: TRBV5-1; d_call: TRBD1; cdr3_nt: TGCGCCAGCAGCTCCTCGGGACAGAAGAATGAAAAACTGTTTTTT; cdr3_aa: CASSSSGQKNEKLFF
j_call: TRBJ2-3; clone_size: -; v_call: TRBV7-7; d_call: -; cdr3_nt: TGTGCCAGCAGCGCCCTAAGAAGCACAGATACGCAGTATTTT; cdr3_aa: CASSALRSTDTQYF
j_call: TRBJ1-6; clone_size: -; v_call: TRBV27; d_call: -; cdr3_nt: TGTGCCAGCAGGTCAGGACAGAACAATTCACCCCTCCACTTT; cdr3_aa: CASRSGQNNSPLHF
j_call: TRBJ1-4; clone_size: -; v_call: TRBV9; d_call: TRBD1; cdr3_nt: TGTGCCAGCAGCGCGGTACAGGGGTTGAATGAAAAACTGTTTTTT; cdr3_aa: CASSAVQGLNEKLFF
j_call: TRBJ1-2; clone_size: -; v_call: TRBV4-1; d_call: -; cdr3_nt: TGCGCCAGCAGCCAAGTGTGGAGAAGAACAGGAAGTAACTATGGCTACACCTTC; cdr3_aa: CASSQVWRRTGSNYGYTF
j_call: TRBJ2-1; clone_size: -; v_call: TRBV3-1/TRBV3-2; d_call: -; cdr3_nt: TGTGCCAGCAGCCTGCGGACAACTTACAATGAGCAGTTCTTC; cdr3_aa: CASSLRTTYNEQFF
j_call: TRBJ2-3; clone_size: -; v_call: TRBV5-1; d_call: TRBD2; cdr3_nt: TGCGCCAGCAGCGAGACTAGCGGGGGACTCACAGATACGCAGTATTTT; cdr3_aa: CASSETSGGLTDTQYF
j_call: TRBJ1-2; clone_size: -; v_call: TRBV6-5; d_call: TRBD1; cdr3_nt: TGTGCCAGCAGTTACTCGAGAGCAGGGGGTACCTATGGCTACACCTTC; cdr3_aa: CASSYSRAGGTYGYTF
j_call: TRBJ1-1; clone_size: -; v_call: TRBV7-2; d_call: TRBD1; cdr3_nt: TGTGCCAGCAGCTCAGGGGGCTTCATGAACACTGAAGCTTTCTTT; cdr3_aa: CASSSGGFMNTEAFF
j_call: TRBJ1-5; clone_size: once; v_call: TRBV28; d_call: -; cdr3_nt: TGTGCCAGCACTCAGGGAGGGAACAATCAGCCCCAGCATTTT; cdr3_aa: CASTQGGNNQPQHF
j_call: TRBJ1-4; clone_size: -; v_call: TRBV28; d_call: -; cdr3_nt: TGTGCCAGCAGGTTGGCGGGAGAAAAACTGTTTTTT; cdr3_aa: CASRLAGEKLFF
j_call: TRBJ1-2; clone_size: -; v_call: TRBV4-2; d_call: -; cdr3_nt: TGTGCCAGCAGCCAAGTAGGGAGCTTCCAGGGCTACACCTTC; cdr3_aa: CASSQVGSFQGYTF
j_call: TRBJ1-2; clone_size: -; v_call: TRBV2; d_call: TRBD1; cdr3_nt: TGTGCCAGCAGTGCCGGGACAGGATCCTATGGCTACACCTTC; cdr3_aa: CASSAGTGSYGYTF
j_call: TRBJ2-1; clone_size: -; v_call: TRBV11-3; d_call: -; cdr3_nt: TGTGCCAGCGCAAGTGGGCAGGGGACCCTATACAATGAGCAGTTCTTC; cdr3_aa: CASASGQGTLYNEQFF
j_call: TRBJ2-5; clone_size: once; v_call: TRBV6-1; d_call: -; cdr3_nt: TGTGCCACTGCTGGGGTAGCGGCAGAGACCCAGTACTTC; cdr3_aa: CATAGVAAETQYF
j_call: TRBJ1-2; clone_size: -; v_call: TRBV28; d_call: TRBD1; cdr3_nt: TGTGCCAGCATGGTGGGACAGGGAGTTCTAGGAGGCTACACCTTC; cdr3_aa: CASMVGQGVLGGYTF
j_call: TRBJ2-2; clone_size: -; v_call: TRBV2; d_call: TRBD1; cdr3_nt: TGTGCCAGCAGCCAACAGGGGGCGACGAACACCGGGGAGCTGTTTTTT; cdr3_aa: CASSQQGATNTGELFF
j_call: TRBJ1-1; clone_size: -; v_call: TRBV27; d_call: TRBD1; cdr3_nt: TGTGCCAGCAGTTCAGACTCGGACAGGCACACTGAAGCTTTCTTT; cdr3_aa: CASSSDSDRHTEAFF
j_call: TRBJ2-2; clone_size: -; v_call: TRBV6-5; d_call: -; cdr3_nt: TGTGCCACGCGGGACAGTTGGAACACCGGGGAGCTGTTTTTT; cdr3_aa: CATRDSWNTGELFF
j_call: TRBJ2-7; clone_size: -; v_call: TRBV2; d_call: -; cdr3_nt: TGTGCCAGCAGTGCACAGGGCTACGAGCAGTACTTC; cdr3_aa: CASSAQGYEQYF
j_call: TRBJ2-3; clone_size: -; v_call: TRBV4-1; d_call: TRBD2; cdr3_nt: TGCGCCAGCAGCCAGGGACTAGCGGGGGCCTCAGATACGCAGTATTTT; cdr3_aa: CASSQGLAGASDTQYF
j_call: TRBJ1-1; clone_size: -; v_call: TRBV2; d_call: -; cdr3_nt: TGTGCCAGCAGTGTTGGGCCGTCAGCTTTCTTT; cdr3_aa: CASSVGPSAFF
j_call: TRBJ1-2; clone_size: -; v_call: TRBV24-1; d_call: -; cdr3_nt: TGTGCCACCAGTGATTCCCAGGGTGTCTATGGCTACACCTTC; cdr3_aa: CATSDSQGVYGYTF
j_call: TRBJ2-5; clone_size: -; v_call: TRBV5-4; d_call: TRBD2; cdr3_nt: TGTGCCAGCAGCCCCCCGGGGGGACAAGAGACCCAGTACTTC; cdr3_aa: CASSPPGGQETQYF
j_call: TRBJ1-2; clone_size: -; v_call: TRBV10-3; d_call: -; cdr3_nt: TGTGCCATCAGAGACACAGGGACGGAAAGATCCTATGGCTACACCTTC; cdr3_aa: CAIRDTGTERSYGYTF
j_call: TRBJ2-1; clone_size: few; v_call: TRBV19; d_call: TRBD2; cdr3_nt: TGTGCCAGTAGTGACCCCCTAGCGGGGGCCGACAATGAGCAGTTCTTC; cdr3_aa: CASSDPLAGADNEQFF
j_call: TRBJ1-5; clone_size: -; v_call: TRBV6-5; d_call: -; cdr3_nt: TGTGCCAGCAGTATGGAATCCGGGTATCAGCCCCAGCATTTT; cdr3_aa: CASSMESGYQPQHF
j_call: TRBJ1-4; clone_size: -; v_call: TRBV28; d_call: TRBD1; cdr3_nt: TGTGCCAGCAGCTCAGGGGGAGATATTGAAAAACTGTTTTTT; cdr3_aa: CASSSGGDIEKLFF
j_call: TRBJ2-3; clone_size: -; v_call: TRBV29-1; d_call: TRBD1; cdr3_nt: TGCAGCGTTGACCGGGACAGGGCAGATACGCAGTATTTT; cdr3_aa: CSVDRDRADTQYF
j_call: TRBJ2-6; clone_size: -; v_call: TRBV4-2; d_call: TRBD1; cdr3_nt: TGTGCCAGCAGCCAAGTGGGACAGGGAGACTCTGGGGCCAACGTCCTGACTTTC; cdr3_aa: CASSQVGQGDSGANVLTF
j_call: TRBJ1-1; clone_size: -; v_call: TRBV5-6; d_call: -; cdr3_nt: TGTGCCAGCAGCTTGTTTGAAACAGGGCACACTGAAGCTTTCTTT; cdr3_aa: CASSLFETGHTEAFF
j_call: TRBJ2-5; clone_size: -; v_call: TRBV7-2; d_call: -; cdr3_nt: TGTGCCAGCAGTCGTACCGGGTTAAAAGAGACCCAGTACTTC; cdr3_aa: CASSRTGLKETQYF
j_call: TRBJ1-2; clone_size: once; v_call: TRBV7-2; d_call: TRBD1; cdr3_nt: TGTGCCAGCAGCTACCGGGACAGAAACTATGGCTACACCTTC; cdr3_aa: CASSYRDRNYGYTF